The next 3 T cell receptor beta chains were all read from a single sample in a study of cytomegalovirus exposure and HLA in healthy donors (dated by TCRdb to 2016 to 2017). Receptor amplification or capture employed the immunoSEQ multiplex PCR assay. The multiplex PCR relied on a mix of 60 forward primers for TCR Vbeta segments and 13 reverse primers for TCR Jbeta segments. This is the immuneACCESS table as TCRdb keeps it, with only in-frame sequences that have V and J called. A part of the clones is gone; compared with another copy, unresolved V genes explain less than half, and the rest is unexplained. The table for this sample lists about 130,000 clones; around 70% of them were counted only once. The ten largest make up over 2% of the sample. Sequenced material: PBMCs. The receptor set was obtained from a woman aged 55-75 years in good health and CMV-seropositive.

This rearrangement joins TRBV7-8 to TRBJ1-4; possibly TRBD1 for D (6 bases). Germline CDR1 is SGHVS and CDR2 is FQNEAQ. The CDR3 runs 19 residues. Trimming removed 5 bases from V and 1 base from J, with 23 bases in between. The DNA of the CDR3 is TGTGCCAGCAGCCCAGTGCTTGGGGGGGGGCGGCGAACTAATGAAAAACTGTTTTTT. Translation gives CASSPVLGGGRRTNEKLFF.

This sequence joins TRBV6-4 and TRBJ1-1, with TRBD1 as a possible D gene (5 bases). Trimming took 5 bases from V and 1 from J, leaving 8 bases between them. Per the germline V gene, CDR1 is MRHNA and CDR2 is SNTAGT. The CDR3 is 13 residues long. The CDR3 reads CASSTDTNTEAFF. CDR3 coding DNA: TGTGCCAGCAGTACGGACACGAACACTGAAGCTTTCTTT.

The DNA of the CDR3 is TGCGCCAGCAGCCAAGATCCGGGAACAGGGGATGCGGCTTTCTTT. It encodes CASSQDPGTGDAAFF. The rearrangement joins TRBV4-1 to TRBJ1-1, with 7 nucleotides matching TRBD1. The CDR3 spans 15 residues. Germline values: CDR1 MGHRA, CDR2 YSYEKL. The trim removed 0 bases at V and 11 bases at J, leaving 12 bases unmatched.